These 16 T cell receptor beta chains were all obtained from the same sample, sequenced in a study of cytomegalovirus exposure and HLA in healthy donors. TCRdb keeps only in-frame clones here, not all; method: immunoSEQ multiplex PCR. The sample consists of approximately 65,000 clones, roughly 92% of them appearing once. The source material was PBMCs. These receptors were taken from a man younger than 35 in good health and CMV-seropositive.

CDR3: CAWSVRGFEKLFF. CDR3 DNA: TGTGCCTGGAGTGTCAGGGGGTTTGAAAAACTGTTTTTT. The chain has TRBV30 and TRBJ1-4; 7 bases are a match to TRBD1. This CDR3 is 13 amino acids long. CDR1 is GTSNPN, CDR2 SVGIG, per germline (reference sequence). V gave up 0 bases and J gave up 7 bases; unmatched junction bases: 2.

This sequence joins TRBV5-6 and TRBJ2-7; 8 bases are shared with TRBD1. The CDR3 length is 14 residues. Germline assignment: CDR1 SGHDT and CDR2 YYEEEE. V was clipped by 4 bases and J by 6 bases; unmatched bases: 9. CDR3 in DNA: TGTGCCAGCAGCCCGCCGGACAGGGTCGCCGAGCAGTACTTC. Protein product: CASSPPDRVAEQYF.

This rearrangement joins TRBV11-3 to TRBJ1-1, with D maybe TRBD1 (5 bases). CDR3 size: 16 residues. Looked up from germline, CDR1 is SGHNT and CDR2 is YENEEA. V gave up 1 base and J gave up 0 bases, with 12 bases separating them. This CDR3 reads CASSLGDSILNTEAFF. For the CDR3, the DNA is TGTGCCAGCAGCTTAGGAGACAGTATCTTGAACACTGAAGCTTTCTTT. The variable domain in full, with the rest retrieved from reference TRBV11-3 and TRBJ1-1, is EAGVVQSPRYKIIEKKQPVAFWCNPISGHNTLYWYLQNLGQGPELLIRYENEEAVDDSQLPKDRFSAERLKGVDSTLKIQPAELGDSAVYLCASSLGDSILNTEAFFGQGTRLTVV.

The chain carries TRBV18 and TRBJ2-7, with D tentatively TRBD1 (6 bases). This CDR3 region has 17 residues. The germline V gene has CDR1 KGHSH and CDR2 LQKENI. Trimming removed 6 bases from V and 5 bases from J, with 26 bases in between. The CDR3 coding sequence is TGTGCCAGCTCCCTAGGGGGTTCCCTCTTCCAAGGCGACGAGCAGTACTTC. It yields the protein CASSLGGSLFQGDEQYF.

The chain uses TRBV19 and TRBJ2-7, with TRBD1 as a possible D gene (6 bases). This CDR3 region has 13 residues. Trimming left V 4 bases short and J 6 bases short, with 13 bases between. Germline CDR1 is LNHDA and CDR2 is SQIVND (reference sequence). CDR3 amino acids: CASSSAGAGEQYF. DNA of the CDR3: TGTGCCAGTAGTAGTGCAGGGGCGGGCGAGCAGTACTTC.

This sequence joins TRBV10-3 and TRBJ2-5; D ambiguous. Germline CDR1 reads ENHRY; CDR2 reads SYGVKD. The V gene lost 0 bases and the J gene lost 2 bases, with 19 bases spanning the gap. This CDR3 comprises 18 residues. The CDR3 region has the DNA TGTGCCATCAGTGAGTCATCACAGAACCTCGGTGGTCAAGAGACCCAGTACTTC. This gives the protein CAISESSQNLGGQETQYF.

The V and J genes are TRBV9 and TRBJ2-5; D is uncertain. Germline CDR1 and CDR2: SGDLS and YYNGEE. The germline V and J ends were trimmed by 0 bases and 5 bases, with 11 bases remaining between them. The CDR3 loop spans 14 amino acids. Written as DNA, the CDR3 is TGTGCCAGCAGCGTAGGGGTTAGCTCGGAGACCCAGTACTTC. Its translation: CASSVGVSSETQYF.

The chain combines TRBV7-2 with TRBJ1-1; D unresolved. Per germline, CDR1 SGHTA and CDR2 FQGNSA. V was clipped by 1 base and J by 6 bases, with 9 bases between them. The CDR3 loop spans 13 amino acids. CDR3 residues: CASSLVYGAEAFF. In nucleotides, the CDR3 is TGTGCCAGCAGCTTAGTGTACGGAGCTGAAGCTTTCTTT.

Remarks on this clone: The junction differs from germline at one of its ends, possibly a read error. J is TRBJ2-1 and V is TRBV28, with unresolved D. CDR1 MDHEN and CDR2 SYDVKM come from the germline V gene. CDR3 length: 12 amino acids. The CDR3 coding sequence is TGTGCCAGCAGTTTAGTGGGCCCCCCCCCGGTCTTC. Protein: CASSLVGPPPVF.

The chain couples TRBV19 to TRBJ1-2; 8 bases line up with TRBD1. V trimming: 6 bases; J trimming: 8 bases; junction bases outside the gene matches: 11. The V gene's germline CDR1 is LNHDA and CDR2 SQIVND (reference sequence). The CDR3 length is 14 residues. CDR3 DNA: TGTGCCAGTAGCCCCCTAGACAGGGGATACGGCTACACCTTC. Translation: CASSPLDRGYGYTF.

Concerning this clone: Its ends do not fully match the called genes, so a read error is possible. The chain couples TRBV6-1 to TRBJ1-2; the D gene is possibly TRBD1 (5 bases). Germline V gene data show CDR1 as MNHNS and CDR2 as SASEGT. The CDR3 consists of 14 residues. In DNA form, the CDR3 reads TGTGCCAGCTTCTCGTGGCCGGGTTTGTCTGGAACAGGTTTC. Protein: CASFSWPGLSGTGF.

The rearrangement links TRBV7-9 to TRBJ2-3; D is possibly TRBD2 (5 bases). Deletions cut 8 bases from V and 2 bases from J, with 14 bases between. The CDR3 length is 14 residues. From germline, CDR1 is SEHNR and CDR2 FQNEAQ (reference sequence). The CDR3 region is CASVGREYTDTQYF. Written as DNA, the CDR3 is TGTGCCAGCGTAGGGAGAGAATACACAGATACGCAGTATTTT. Variable domain in full (rest from reference TRBV7-9 and TRBJ2-3): DTGVSQNPRHKITKRGQNVTFRCDPISEHNRLYWYRQTLGQGPEFLTYFQNEAQLEKSRLLSDRFSAERPKGSFSTLEIQRTEQGDSAMYLCASVGREYTDTQYFGPGTRLTVL.

In regard to this clone: The junction differs from germline at one of its ends, possibly a read error. V and J are TRBV6-5 and TRBJ2-4; TRBD2 matches 10 bases. The germline gives CDR1 MNHEY, CDR2 SVGAGI. The CDR3 covers 13 residues. The CDR3 reads CASSPDLAGVFNF. The CDR3 coding sequence is TGTGCCAGCAGTCCGGACCTAGCGGGAGTATTTAACTTC.

The chain links TRBV9 to TRBJ2-5; possible D gene TRBD2, 5 bases. The germline gives CDR1 SGDLS, CDR2 YYNGEE. With 4 bases removed from V and 2 bases from J, the gap between germline ends came to 18 bases. The CDR3 has 16 amino acids. The CDR3 reads CASSPNLRAPQETQYF. CDR3 nucleotide sequence: TGTGCCAGCAGCCCCAATCTGAGGGCCCCACAAGAGACCCAGTACTTC.

The rearrangement links TRBV2 to TRBJ2-2; no definite D call. Looked up from germline, CDR1 is SNHLY and CDR2 is FYNNEI. There are 13 residues in the CDR3. V was clipped by 4 bases and J by 5 bases, with 8 bases between them. DNA for the CDR3: TGTGCCAGCAGTGTGTACGGGACCGGGGAGCTGTTTTTT. Translated, it gives CASSVYGTGELFF.

The chain joins TRBV9 to TRBJ2-7; 8 bases align to TRBD1. Germline V CDR1 and CDR2: SGDLS, YYNGEE. This CDR3 is 15 amino acids long. The junction had 9 bases not matched to a gene; V was cut back by 0 bases and J by 7 bases. The CDR3 loop is CASSVAGQGAQEQYF. In DNA form, the CDR3 reads TGTGCCAGCAGCGTAGCAGGGCAGGGGGCGCAGGAGCAGTACTTC.